The sequence of this T cell receptor beta chain was determined in a study of CXCR3-negative and CXCR3-positive naive CD8 T cells. Study at large: The TRB read total, about 135 million, broke down to about 1.5 +/- 0.3 million reads per library.

The authors made the TRB cDNA libraries by 5' RACE using UMI labels. Using the 5' RACE reads, TCRdb records one entry per CDR3 protein without DNA. The sample includes 130,000 to 150,000 distinct CDR3 sequences. General study findings and limits: TRB CDR3 properties were used to infer TCR strength, and surface CD5 was comparable between naive subsets. Cryopreservation partially decreased CXCR3 expression, and most assays used fresh PBMCs. Comparison of naive cells showed more hydrophobic TRB CDR3s in CXCR3-positive than in CXCR3-negative naive cells.

CDR1 and CDR2 from the germline V gene are SGHKS and YYEKEE (reference sequence). This CDR3 has 17 amino acids. A remark on this clonotype: Its antigen remains unknown.

The V and J genes are TRBV5-5 and TRBJ2-7; without DNA, the TCRdb call of TRBD2 cannot be checked. The TCR was taken from a human donor in good health. Some clones in this sample may be carry-over from other donors' samples. Sequenced material: naive CXCR3+ CD8+ T cells from blood. The subset is: CD45RO-CCR7+CD27+CD95- naive CD8+ T cells expressing CXCR3 (TNR3+). CDR3 amino acids: CASSPGLAVRSTYEQYF.